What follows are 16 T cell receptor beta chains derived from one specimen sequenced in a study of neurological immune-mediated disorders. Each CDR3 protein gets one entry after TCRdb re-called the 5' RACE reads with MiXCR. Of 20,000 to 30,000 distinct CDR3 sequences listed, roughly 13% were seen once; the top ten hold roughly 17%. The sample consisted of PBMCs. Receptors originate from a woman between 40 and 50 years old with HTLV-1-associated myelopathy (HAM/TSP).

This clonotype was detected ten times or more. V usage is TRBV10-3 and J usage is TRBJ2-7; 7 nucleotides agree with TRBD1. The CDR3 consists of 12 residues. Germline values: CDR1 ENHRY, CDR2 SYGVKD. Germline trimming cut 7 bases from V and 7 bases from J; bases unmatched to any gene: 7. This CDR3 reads CAINPGGREQYV. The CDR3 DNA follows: TGTGCCATCAATCCAGGGGGAAGAGAGCAGTACGTC.

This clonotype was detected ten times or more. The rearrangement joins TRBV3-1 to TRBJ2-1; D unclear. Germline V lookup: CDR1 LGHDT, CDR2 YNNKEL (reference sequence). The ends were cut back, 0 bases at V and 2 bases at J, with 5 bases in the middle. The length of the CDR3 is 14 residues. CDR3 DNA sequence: TGTGCCAGCAGCCAAGATCCCCCCTACAATGAGCAGTTCTTC. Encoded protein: CASSQDPPYNEQFF.

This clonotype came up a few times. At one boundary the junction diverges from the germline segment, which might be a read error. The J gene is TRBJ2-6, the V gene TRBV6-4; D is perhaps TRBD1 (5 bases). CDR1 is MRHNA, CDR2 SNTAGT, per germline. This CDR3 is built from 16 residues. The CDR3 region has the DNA TGTGCCAGCAGTGACACCCCAGGGTCTGGGGCCAACGTCCCGACTTTC. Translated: CASSDTPGSGANVPTF.

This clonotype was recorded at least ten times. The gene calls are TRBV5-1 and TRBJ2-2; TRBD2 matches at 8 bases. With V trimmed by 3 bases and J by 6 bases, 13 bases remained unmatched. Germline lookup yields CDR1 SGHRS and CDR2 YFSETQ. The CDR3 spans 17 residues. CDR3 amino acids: CASSSRRWQRGSGELFF. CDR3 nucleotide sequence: TGCGCCAGCAGCTCCAGGAGGTGGCAGCGGGGGTCCGGGGAGCTGTTTTTT.

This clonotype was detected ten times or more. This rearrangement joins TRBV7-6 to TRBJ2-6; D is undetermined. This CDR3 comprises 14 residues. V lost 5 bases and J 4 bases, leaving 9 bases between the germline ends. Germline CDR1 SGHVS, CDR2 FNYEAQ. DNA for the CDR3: TGTGCCAGCAGCCCCTATCTAGGGGCCAACGTCCTGACTTTC. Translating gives CASSPYLGANVLTF.

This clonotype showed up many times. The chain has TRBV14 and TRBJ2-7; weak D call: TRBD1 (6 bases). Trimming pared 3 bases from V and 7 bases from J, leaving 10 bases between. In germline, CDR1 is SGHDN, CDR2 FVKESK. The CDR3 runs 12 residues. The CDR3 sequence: CASSQRTAEQYF. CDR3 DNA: TGTGCCAGCAGCCAGAGGACAGCGGAGCAGTACTTC.

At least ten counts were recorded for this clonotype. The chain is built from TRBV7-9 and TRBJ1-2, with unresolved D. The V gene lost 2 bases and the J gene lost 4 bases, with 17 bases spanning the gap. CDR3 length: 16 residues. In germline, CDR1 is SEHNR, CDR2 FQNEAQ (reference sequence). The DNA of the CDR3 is TGTGCCAGCAGCTTACATGGCAGCTCTTTGAGCTATGGCTACACCTTC. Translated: CASSLHGSSLSYGYTF.

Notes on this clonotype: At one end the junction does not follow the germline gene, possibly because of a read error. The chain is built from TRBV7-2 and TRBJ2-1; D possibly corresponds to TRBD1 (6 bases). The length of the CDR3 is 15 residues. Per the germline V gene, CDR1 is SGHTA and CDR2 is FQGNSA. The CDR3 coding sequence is TGTGCCAGCAGCTTAGGGGGGACACATTACGATGAGCAGTCCTTC. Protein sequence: CASSLGGTHYDEQSF.

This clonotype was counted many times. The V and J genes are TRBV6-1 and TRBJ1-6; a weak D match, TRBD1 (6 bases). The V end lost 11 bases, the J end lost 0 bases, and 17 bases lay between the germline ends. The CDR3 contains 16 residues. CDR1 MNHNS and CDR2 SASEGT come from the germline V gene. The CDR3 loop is CASGVAMSSYNSPLHF. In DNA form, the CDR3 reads TGTGCCTCAGGGGTAGCTATGAGCTCCTATAATTCACCCCTCCACTTT.

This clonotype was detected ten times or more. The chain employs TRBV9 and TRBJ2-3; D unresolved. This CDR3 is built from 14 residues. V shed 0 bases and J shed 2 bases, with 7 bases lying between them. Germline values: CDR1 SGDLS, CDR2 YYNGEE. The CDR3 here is CASSVAAFTDTQYF. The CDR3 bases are TGTGCCAGCAGCGTAGCAGCGTTCACAGATACGCAGTATTTT. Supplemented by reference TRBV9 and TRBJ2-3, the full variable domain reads DSGVTQTPKHLITATGQRVTLRCSPRSGDLSVYWYQQSLDQGLQFLIQYYNGEERAKGNILERFSAQQFPDLHSELNLSSLELGDSALYFCASSVAAFTDTQYFGPGTRLTVL.

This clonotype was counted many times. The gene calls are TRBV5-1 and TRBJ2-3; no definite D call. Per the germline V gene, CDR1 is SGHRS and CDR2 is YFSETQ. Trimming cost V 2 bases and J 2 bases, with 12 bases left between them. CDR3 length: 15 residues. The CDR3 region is CASSFRHPDTDTQYF. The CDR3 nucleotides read TGCGCCAGCAGCTTTCGTCACCCGGACACAGATACGCAGTATTTT.

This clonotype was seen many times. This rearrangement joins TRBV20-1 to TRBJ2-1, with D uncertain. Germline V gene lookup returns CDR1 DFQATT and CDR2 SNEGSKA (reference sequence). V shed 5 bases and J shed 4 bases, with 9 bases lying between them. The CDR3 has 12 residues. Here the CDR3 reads CSAGRGYNEQFF. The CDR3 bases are TGCAGTGCTGGCCGCGGTTACAATGAGCAGTTCTTC.

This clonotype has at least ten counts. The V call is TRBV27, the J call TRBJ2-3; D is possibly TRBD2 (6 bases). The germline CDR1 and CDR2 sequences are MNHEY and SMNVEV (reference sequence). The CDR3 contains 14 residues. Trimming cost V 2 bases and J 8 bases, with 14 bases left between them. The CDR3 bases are TGTGCCAGCAGTTTAGGAGGGGCTGGGGGTACGCAGTATTTT. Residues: CASSLGGAGGTQYF.

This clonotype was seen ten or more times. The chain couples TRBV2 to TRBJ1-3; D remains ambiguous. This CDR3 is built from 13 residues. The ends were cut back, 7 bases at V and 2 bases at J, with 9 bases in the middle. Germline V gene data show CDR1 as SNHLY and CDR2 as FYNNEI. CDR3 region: CASKLEAGNTIYF. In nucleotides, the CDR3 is TGTGCCAGCAAACTTGAAGCTGGAAACACCATATATTTT.

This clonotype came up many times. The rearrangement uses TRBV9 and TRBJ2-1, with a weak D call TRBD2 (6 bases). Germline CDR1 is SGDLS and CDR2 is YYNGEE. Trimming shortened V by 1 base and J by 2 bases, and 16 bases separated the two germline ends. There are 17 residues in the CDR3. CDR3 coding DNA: TGTGCCAGCAGCGTATCCGGCGGCTCGGGAGCCTACAATGAGCAGTTCTTC. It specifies CASSVSGGSGAYNEQFF.

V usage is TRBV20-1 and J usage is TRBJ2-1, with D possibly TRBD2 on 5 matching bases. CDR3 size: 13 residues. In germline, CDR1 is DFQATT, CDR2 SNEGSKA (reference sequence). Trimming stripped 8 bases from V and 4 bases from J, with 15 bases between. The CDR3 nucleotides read TGCAGTCCTATTCGCGGGCAATACAATGAGCAGTTCTTC. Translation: CSPIRGQYNEQFF.